This T cell receptor (beta chain) was documented in a study of T-cell memory formation after mild COVID-19 (dated by TCRdb to about 2021). About the full investigation: TCR sequence clusters from the two donors were found to be largely donor specific. In a couple of donors, T-cell clones that expanded and contracted after mild COVID-19 were followed by sequencing TCRalpha and TCRbeta repertoires longitudinally. The cohort comprised two young, previously healthy adult volunteers, one female and one male.

Ficoll-Paque density gradient centrifugation was used to isolate PBMCs. The sequencing machine was an Illumina NovaSeq 6000. cDNA libraries for TCRalpha and TCRbeta were prepared by 5'RACE using constant-segment primers, with sample barcodes and unique molecular identifiers added. Trizol reagent was used to extract RNA from every sample. Amplification of the libraries took two PCR steps, and the second step added a second sample barcode plus Illumina TruSeq adapters. Libraries were sequenced on an Illumina NovaSeq with 2 x 150 bp paired-end reads. The paper's data handling went like this. Reads were demultiplexed and collapsed into UMI-guided consensus sequences with migec v1.2.7. With mixcr v2.1.11, UMI consensuses were aligned to TRA and TRB V and J templates and assembled into clonotypes. A clonotype was counted as expanded or contracted only if both edgeR and NoisET called the change significant, with noise models trained on biological replicates. For edgeR calls, a false discovery rate-adjusted p below 0.01 and a log2 fold-change threshold of 1 were applied. As an exploratory analysis of dynamics, max-normalized trajectories of the 1000 most abundant clonotypes were examined by PCA with hierarchical clustering. The CD4 or CD8 phenotype of responding clones was assigned using the separately sequenced CD4+ and CD8+ repertoires. TCRdb reanalyzed the raw reads on its own, using fastp at Q25 for trimming and MiXCR for clone calling, and kept in-frame beta chains. Every distinct CDR3 protein forms one entry, paired with its most common genes and DNA. It is TCRdb's table, rather than the study itself, that gives the V and J calls and clone size. The sample table shows about 470,000 distinct CDR3 sequences, and about 23% are seen once. Around 12% of the sample lies in the top ten.

The investigation overall reported the following: Only a couple of mild cases were covered by the study, and larger cohorts that include severe cases with pre-infection samples were considered necessary. Balanced CD4/CD8 phenotypes were observed for clones contracting from day 15 to 85, whereas a bias towards CD4+ was observed for a second wave of clones expanding from day 15 to 37. Whether the second-wave clones peaking on day 37 were SARS-CoV-2 specific was not confirmed. Contracting CD4+ clones appeared mostly in the CM and EM memory subsets, whereas CD8+ clones were enriched in EMRA. Some responding clones were detected in pre-infection memory, suggesting pre-existing cross-reactive memory T cells joined the SARS-CoV-2 response.

In its sample, this clonotype was seen a few times. The target of this receptor is not known. No base qualities exist here, and no much larger clone lies one base off it. The receptor comes from an adult woman who had mild COVID-19 (a few samples of this study predate the infection). The sample titles of this study are shuffled in the database, so cell type and time point are left out; the donor was told from shared clones. The specimen sequenced was PBMCs or a T cell subset sorted from them (not recorded which).

The sequence in DNA is TGTGCCACCAGCAGAGATAAGGCGAACTATGGCTACACCTTC. This gives the protein CATSRDKANYGYTF. The chain employs TRBV15 and TRBJ1-2; no D gene is confidently identified. From the cysteine up to the phenylalanine, the CDR3 has a length of 14 residues. Here the CDR3 DNA is all that survives: 42 bases in frame from base 1. In the germline V gene (reference sequence), CDR1 corresponds to LNHNV and CDR2 to YYDKDF. V drops 0 bases and J drops 2 bases, leaving 7 bases in between.